Each of the 3 T cell receptor beta chains below was sequenced from the same sample in a study of T cell repertoires in cytomegalovirus infection. TCRdb redid the calling of the reads with MiXCR, one entry per CDR3 protein. The sample consists of around 450,000 distinct CDR3 sequences, approximately 30% of them appearing once. The sequenced sample was PBMCs. Receptors originate from a human donor in good health (CMV status not recorded). Some clones in this sample may be carry-over from other donors' samples.

The chain has TRBV29-1 and TRBJ2-7, with a tentative D call TRBD2 (7 bases). Trimming took 6 bases from V and 2 from J, leaving 17 bases between them. Germline CDR1 SQVTM, CDR2 ANQGSEA. This CDR3 has 14 residues. The CDR3 spells CSVYLRGGAYEQYF. In DNA form, the CDR3 reads TGCAGCGTCTATCTAAGGGGGGGCGCCTACGAGCAGTACTTC.

V gene TRBV4-3 combines with J gene TRBJ1-2, with a tentative D call TRBD1 (5 bases). The CDR3 consists of 15 residues. CDR1 LGHNA and CDR2 YSLEER come from the germline V gene. V was trimmed by 3 bases and J by 6 bases, leaving 17 bases between them. CDR3 in amino acids: CASSQAGRISDGYTF. The CDR3 coding sequence is TGCGCCAGCAGCCAGGCGGGACGGATCAGCGATGGCTACACCTTC.

The chain links TRBV12-3 or TRBV12-4 to TRBJ1-6; a weak D match, TRBD1 (5 bases). V gave up 3 bases and J gave up 9 bases, with 9 bases separating them. The CDR3 covers 13 residues. The CDR3 DNA reads as TGTGCCAGCAGTTTTGGGGACCGTTCACCCCTCCACTTT. Protein sequence: CASSFGDRSPLHF.